A single sample is the source of the 20 T cell receptor beta chains below, sequenced in a study of neurological immune-mediated disorders. From the 5' RACE reads, TCRdb called clonotypes with MiXCR, one entry per CDR3 protein. Among 47,000 or so distinct CDR3 sequences listed, less than 12% were seen once. Specified time point: longitudinal time-point 1 (baseline). The sample comprised PBMCs. These receptors came from a woman aged 35 to 49 in good health.

In its sample, this clonotype was seen many times. CDR3 residues: CASSEATGTSYGYTF. CDR3 coding DNA: TGTGCCAGCAGTGAAGCTACCGGGACAAGCTATGGCTACACCTTC. The rearrangement joins TRBV2 to TRBJ1-2; maybe TRBD1 (6 bases). This CDR3 region has 15 residues. The germline V and J ends were trimmed by 0 bases and 4 bases, with 12 bases remaining between them. CDR1 SNHLY and CDR2 FYNNEI come from the germline V gene.

This clonotype was picked up many times. The CDR3 region is CASSRTTSGETDTQYF. The CDR3 DNA reads as TGTGCCAGCAGCCGGACAACTAGCGGGGAGACAGATACGCAGTATTTT. This chain joins TRBV9 and TRBJ2-3; 10 bases align to TRBD2. This CDR3 is 16 amino acids long. The ends lost 4 bases at V and 3 bases at J; junction bases unmatched: 8. Germline values: CDR1 SGDLS, CDR2 YYNGEE.

This clonotype was detected ten times or more. This chain connects TRBV6-5 to TRBJ2-7; 8 nucleotides agree with TRBD1. Per the germline V gene, CDR1 is MNHEY and CDR2 is SVGAGI. This CDR3 spans 15 amino acids. The J segment lost 3 bases and the V segment lost 0 bases, leaving 4 bases of the junction unmatched. The CDR3 region is CASSYSVQGGYEQYF. CDR3 in DNA: TGTGCCAGCAGTTACTCGGTACAGGGGGGCTACGAGCAGTACTTC.

This chain joins TRBV29-1 and TRBJ1-2, with D uncertain. This CDR3 comprises 13 residues. Trimming cost V 0 bases and J 3 bases, with 8 bases left between them. Germline V gene sequence: CDR1 SQVTM, CDR2 ANQGSEA. Written as DNA, the CDR3 is TGCAGCGTTGAAGATGTCGCCTACTATGGCTACACCTTC. Protein product: CSVEDVAYYGYTF.

In this sample, this clonotype turned up many times. In DNA form, the CDR3 reads TGCGCCAGCAGCGGGGGACAGGGGGCAAAAGAGCAGTACTTC. Its protein is CASSGGQGAKEQYF. The chain is built from TRBV5-1 and TRBJ2-7; 12 bases align to TRBD1. Trimming took 4 bases from V and 7 from J; bases not matched to a gene: 6. This CDR3 spans 14 amino acids. Germline CDR1 is SGHRS and CDR2 is YFSETQ. The full variable domain, with the rest looked up from reference TRBV5-1 and TRBJ2-7, is KAGVTQTPRYLIKTRGQQVTLSCSPISGHRSVSWYQQTPGQGLQFLFEYFSETQRNKGNFPGRFSGRQFSNSRSEMNVSTLELGDSALYLCASSGGQGAKEQYFGPGTRLTVT.

This clonotype was observed many times. The rearrangement links TRBV4-2 to TRBJ2-7, with D possibly matching TRBD1 (7 bases). The germline CDR1 and CDR2 sequences are LGHNA and YNFKEQ. V lost 3 bases and J 0 bases, leaving 12 bases between the germline ends. The CDR3 runs to 15 residues. The DNA for the CDR3 is TGTGCCAGCAGCCAGACGGGGGACAGCTCCTACGAGCAGTACTTC. This codes for CASSQTGDSSYEQYF.

At least ten counts were recorded for this clonotype. The chain links TRBV6-2 or TRBV6-3 to TRBJ2-1; TRBD2 aligns across 14 bases. This CDR3 region has 15 residues. The trim removed 6 bases at V and 9 bases at J, leaving 7 bases unmatched. Germline CDR1 MNHEY, CDR2 SVGEGT. In DNA, the CDR3 is TGTGCCAGCAGGCCGGGACTAGCGGGAGCCCCTGAGCAGTTCTTC. Its protein is CASRPGLAGAPEQFF.

Judged by abundance, this clonotype is medium-sized (0.01 to 0.1%). The chain joins TRBV25-1 to TRBJ2-5; tentatively, D is TRBD1 or TRBD2 (5 bases each). Per the germline V gene, CDR1 is MGHDK and CDR2 is SYGVNS. The CDR3 loop spans 14 amino acids. V was pared by 3 bases and J by 5 bases, with 13 bases between. The CDR3 protein is CASSEGDWEETQYF. The CDR3 nucleotides are TGTGCCAGCAGTGAGGGGGATTGGGAGGAGACCCAGTACTTC.

This clonotype was counted ten times or more. The CDR3 loop reads CSAPLDSLNTEAFF. The CDR3 nucleotides are TGCAGTGCTCCCCTTGACAGCCTCAACACTGAAGCTTTCTTT. V and J are TRBV20-1 and TRBJ1-1, with D possibly being TRBD1 (5 bases). The CDR3 covers 14 residues. CDR1 and CDR2 (germline): DFQATT, SNEGSKA (reference sequence). Trimming shortened V by 5 bases and J by 2 bases, and 15 bases separated the two germline ends.

This clonotype was recorded many times. This chain uses TRBV12-3 or TRBV12-4 with TRBJ1-1; D is unresolved. The V end lost 3 bases, the J end lost 1 base, and 12 bases lay between the germline ends. This CDR3 comprises 15 residues. DNA of the CDR3: TGTGCCAGCAGTTTTATATCTCGAAAGAACACTGAAGCTTTCTTT. As protein: CASSFISRKNTEAFF.

This clonotype occurred many times. V is TRBV3-1 and J is TRBJ2-1; no clear D gene. Germline assignment: CDR1 LGHDT and CDR2 YNNKEL (reference sequence). V lost 1 base and J lost 5, with 15 bases in between. The CDR3 has 16 amino acids. For the CDR3, the DNA is TGTGCCAGCAGCCAAGGGCTGTCGTCTCTAAACAATGAGCAGTTCTTC. Amino acids: CASSQGLSSLNNEQFF.

This clonotype showed up many times. J is TRBJ2-5 and V is TRBV5-1; 10 bases map to TRBD2. After removal of 0 bases from V and 1 base from J, the junction contained 3 bases not matched to a gene. The germline gives CDR1 SGHRS, CDR2 YFSETQ. There are 16 residues in the CDR3. The CDR3 loop reads CASSLGLAGAQETQYF. The CDR3, as DNA: TGCGCCAGCAGCTTGGGGCTAGCGGGAGCCCAAGAGACCCAGTACTTC.

This clonotype appeared many times. The CDR3 sequence: CSVAWRGRGYTF. The CDR3 nucleotides read TGCAGCGTTGCCTGGCGGGGGAGAGGCTACACCTTC. This rearrangement joins TRBV29-1 to TRBJ1-2, with a tentative D call TRBD1 (5 bases). The CDR3 has 12 amino acids. Germline CDR1 reads SQVTM; CDR2 reads ANQGSEA. Trimming removed 4 bases at V and 8 bases at J, with 14 bases between.

This clonotype was seen repeatedly, ten times or more. V usage is TRBV18 and J usage is TRBJ2-1; the D gene is possibly TRBD2 (6 bases). This CDR3 is built from 14 residues. V lost 0 bases and J 4 bases, leaving 7 bases between the germline ends. The germline V gene has CDR1 KGHSH and CDR2 LQKENI. The CDR3 loop reads CASSPPAGYNEQFF. In nucleotides, the CDR3 is TGTGCCAGCTCACCACCGGCGGGGTACAATGAGCAGTTCTTC.

This clonotype was seen ten or more times. V gene TRBV6-5 combines with J gene TRBJ1-2; weak D call: TRBD1 (6 bases). The CDR3 has 15 amino acids. CDR1 and CDR2 from the germline V gene are MNHEY and SVGAGI. V was trimmed by 2 bases and J by 1 base, leaving 11 bases between them. CDR3 region: CASSYERGFNYGYTF. The CDR3 DNA reads as TGTGCCAGCAGTTACGAGAGGGGGTTTAACTATGGCTACACCTTC.

This clonotype was seen ten or more times. The chain couples TRBV4-3 to TRBJ1-4; TRBD1 matches 7 bases. The CDR3 consists of 15 residues. Germline CDR1 reads LGHNA; CDR2 reads YSLEER. Unmatched junction bases numbered 9, after V lost 3 bases and J lost 8 bases. The CDR3 DNA sequence: TGCGCCAGCAGCCAGGCCGGAGCAGGGGGAGAAAAACTGTTTTTT. Amino acid sequence: CASSQAGAGGEKLFF.

The J gene is TRBJ2-5, the V gene TRBV3-1, with 10 bases that match TRBD2. The CDR3 contains 15 residues. Germline V gene data show CDR1 as LGHDT and CDR2 as YNNKEL (reference sequence). After removal of 1 base from V and 5 bases from J, the junction contained 4 bases not matched to a gene. CDR3 sequence: CASSQVAGGPETQYF. The CDR3 bases are TGTGCCAGCAGCCAAGTAGCGGGAGGTCCGGAGACCCAGTACTTC.

This clonotype has ten or more counts. V gene TRBV20-1 combines with J gene TRBJ2-7; D is unresolved. CDR3 size: 14 residues. CDR1 and CDR2 (germline): DFQATT, SNEGSKA (reference sequence). The V end lost 3 bases, the J end lost 1 base, and 13 bases lay between the germline ends. CDR3 DNA sequence: TGCAGTGCTAGGGGCCCGGCCAGATCCTACGAGCAGTACTTC. Its translation is CSARGPARSYEQYF.

Ten or more counts support this clonotype. The chain couples TRBV12-3 or TRBV12-4 to TRBJ2-7; D perhaps matches TRBD1 (6 bases). There are 13 residues in the CDR3. V was cut by 6 bases and J by 5 bases, with 14 bases left in between. In nucleotides, the CDR3 is TGTGCCAGCAGCCCTCTCAGGGGCCACGAGCAGTACTTC. The encoded protein is CASSPLRGHEQYF.

This clonotype was seen many times. The V and J genes are TRBV7-2 and TRBJ1-1; tentative D call: TRBD1 (6 bases). The germline CDR1 and CDR2 sequences are SGHTA and FQGNSA. CDR3 length: 14 amino acids. With 5 bases removed from V and 1 base from J, the gap between germline ends came to 11 bases. The CDR3 spells CASSKRTANTEAFF. CDR3 in DNA: TGTGCCAGCAGCAAGCGGACAGCGAACACTGAAGCTTTCTTT. Supplemented by reference TRBV7-2 and TRBJ1-1, the full variable domain reads GAGVSQSPSNKVTEKGKDVELRCDPISGHTALYWYRQSLGQGLEFLIYFQGNSAPDKSGLPSDRFSAERTGGSVSTLTIQRTQQEDSAVYLCASSKRTANTEAFFGQGTRLTVV.